The clone carrying this T cell receptor (beta chain) was observed once. This entry comes from a study of shared clonotypes between healthy human individuals. Study-level background: Each donor contributed plates that comprised three CD4 naive, three CD4 memory, two CD8 naive and one CD8 memory.

Only in-frame clones appear in the TCRdb table, and some are missing; sequencing was by immunoSEQ multiplex PCR. The data show approximately 2,300,000 clones, around 93% seen once. Germline assignment: CDR1 MNHEY and CDR2 SVGAGI. V was pared by 2 bases and J by 4 bases, with 11 bases between. CDR3 length: 14 residues. Input material: naive CD4+ T cells from PBMCs. Subset denoted: CD45RA+ positively selected. This clonotype originated in a man aged 18 to 30 in good health. Some clones in this sample may be carry-over from other donors' samples. The J gene is TRBJ1-1, the V gene TRBV6-5; D gene uncertain. The CDR3 here is CASSYAGGTTEAFF. CDR3 DNA: TGTGCCAGCAGTTACGCCGGAGGTACCACTGAAGCTTTCTTT.